These 4 T cell receptor beta chains originate from one sample sequenced in a study of blood T cell repertoires in COVID-19. Measured with immunoSEQ multiplex PCR; TCRdb has only the in-frame clones, and not every one. The data hold 250,000 or so clones, with nearly 90% observed a single time. Sequenced input: PBMCs or T cells enriched from blood (not recorded which). The receptors here all came from a young man who had recovered from COVID-19.

The gene calls are TRBV5-4 and TRBJ2-7; 12 nucleotides line up with TRBD2. CDR3 length: 15 residues. The V segment lost 4 bases and the J segment 3 bases; nucleotides outside the gene matches: 5. Germline V gives CDR1 SGHNT, CDR2 YYREEE (reference sequence). CDR3 amino acids: CASSLGLAGYYEQYF. For the CDR3, the DNA is TGTGCCAGCAGCCTGGGACTAGCGGGTTACTACGAGCAGTACTTC.

This rearrangement joins TRBV27 to TRBJ2-7; D not certain. Trimming removed 5 bases from V and 2 bases from J, with 16 bases in between. The CDR3 runs 15 residues. Germline lookup yields CDR1 MNHEY and CDR2 SMNVEV (reference sequence). CDR3 DNA sequence: TGTGCCAGCAGTCCCGACTGGTTGTCGCCCTACGAGCAGTACTTC. This sequence encodes CASSPDWLSPYEQYF.

This rearrangement joins TRBV5-1 to TRBJ1-5; no clear D gene. CDR3 length: 14 residues. Germline V gene data show CDR1 as SGHRS and CDR2 as YFSETQ. The germline V and J ends were trimmed by 0 bases and 4 bases, with 8 bases remaining between them. The DNA for the CDR3 is TGCGCCAGCAGCTTGGGTGAGAGAAATCAGCCCCAGCATTTT. It encodes CASSLGERNQPQHF.

The chain links TRBV30 to TRBJ1-6; 7 bases are shared with TRBD1. Losses at the gene ends were 3 bases for V and 1 base for J; bases not matched to a gene: 0. Germline CDR1 and CDR2: GTSNPN and SVGIG (reference sequence). The CDR3 is 14 amino acids. The CDR3 here is CAWSRGSYNSPLHF. The DNA for the CDR3 is TGTGCCTGGAGCAGGGGGTCCTATAATTCACCCCTCCACTTT.